These T cell receptor beta chains were read from a single sample in a study of shared clonotypes between healthy human individuals. The data were produced by immunoSEQ multiplex PCR, yet TCRdb's version contains in-frame clones alone and is incomplete. The sample holds hundreds of thousands of clones, around 96% seen once. The sample taken for sequencing was naive CD8+ T cells sorted from blood. All receptors derive from a woman aged 25 to 39 in good health. CDR3s include the opening cysteine and the closing phenylalanine or tryptophan. Each record gives: clone size, D gene, J gene, V gene, CDR3 DNA, CDR3 protein. A D gene is named only where the DNA matches it firmly. For some rows the clone size is stated as once, few or many, or as a class when expanded; others skip it.

clone_size: -
d_call: TRBD1
j_call: TRBJ2-2
v_call: TRBV11-2
cdr3_nt: TGTGCCAGCAGCTTAGATCCGGGACAGGCGGCCACCGGGGAGCTGTTTTTT
cdr3_aa: CASSLDPGQAATGELFF

clone_size: -
d_call: -
j_call: TRBJ1-1
v_call: TRBV7-9
cdr3_nt: TGTGCCAGCAGCTTCCAATCACAGCCGGAAGCTTTCTTT
cdr3_aa: CASSFQSQPEAFF

clone_size: -
d_call: -
j_call: TRBJ2-3
v_call: TRBV28
cdr3_nt: TGTGCCAGCAGGGGGCCAAGCCCCACAGATACGCAGTATTTT
cdr3_aa: CASRGPSPTDTQYF

clone_size: -
d_call: TRBD2
j_call: TRBJ2-1
v_call: TRBV7-2
cdr3_nt: TGTGCCAGCAGCTTAACGGGCCATTCGGCGGGAGCCTACAATGAGCAGTTCTTC
cdr3_aa: CASSLTGHSAGAYNEQFF

clone_size: few
d_call: -
j_call: TRBJ1-1
v_call: TRBV9
cdr3_nt: TGTGCCAGCAGCGTAGGGCGGACGAACACTGAAGCTTTCTTT
cdr3_aa: CASSVGRTNTEAFF

clone_size: -
d_call: -
j_call: TRBJ1-1
v_call: TRBV19
cdr3_nt: TGTGCCAGTAGTGGGGAAGACGTCGGTAACACTGAAGCTTTCTTT
cdr3_aa: CASSGEDVGNTEAFF

clone_size: once
d_call: -
j_call: TRBJ1-2
v_call: TRBV9
cdr3_nt: TGTGCCAGCAGCGTAGGGAACGCTAACTATGGCTACACCTTC
cdr3_aa: CASSVGNANYGYTF

clone_size: -
d_call: -
j_call: TRBJ1-6
v_call: TRBV27
cdr3_nt: TGTGCCAGCAGTTTGATTACGGGGAGTAATTCACCCCTCCACTTT
cdr3_aa: CASSLITGSNSPLHF

clone_size: -
d_call: -
j_call: TRBJ1-2
v_call: TRBV28
cdr3_nt: TGTGCCAGCAGTTTCTGGGGCCCCCTTTACACCTTC
cdr3_aa: CASSFWGPLYTF

clone_size: -
d_call: -
j_call: TRBJ2-1
v_call: TRBV27
cdr3_nt: TGTGCCAGCAGTTTAACGCCCCTAAATGAGCAGTTCTTC
cdr3_aa: CASSLTPLNEQFF

clone_size: -
d_call: -
j_call: TRBJ2-6
v_call: TRBV7-3
cdr3_nt: TGTGCCAGCAGCTTAATCTCGGTCCGGGGCGCTGGGGCCAACGTCCTGACTTTC
cdr3_aa: CASSLISVRGAGANVLTF

clone_size: once
d_call: TRBD2
j_call: TRBJ2-5
v_call: TRBV28
cdr3_nt: TGTGCCAGCAGTTTGGTAGCGGGAAGACAAGAGACCCAGTACTTC
cdr3_aa: CASSLVAGRQETQYF

clone_size: -
d_call: TRBD1
j_call: TRBJ2-7
v_call: TRBV5-4
cdr3_nt: TGTGCCAGCAGCCAGAACAGGGGGCTGGACGAGCAGTACTTC
cdr3_aa: CASSQNRGLDEQYF

clone_size: -
d_call: -
j_call: TRBJ2-1
v_call: TRBV5-6
cdr3_nt: TGTGCCAGCAGCTTTCGACAGCGGGCTGAGCAGTTCTTC
cdr3_aa: CASSFRQRAEQFF

clone_size: -
d_call: -
j_call: TRBJ2-4
v_call: TRBV28
cdr3_nt: TGTGCCAGCAGTTCCGACTCTCCAGGAAACATTCAGTACTTC
cdr3_aa: CASSSDSPGNIQYF

clone_size: -
d_call: -
j_call: TRBJ2-1
v_call: TRBV20-1
cdr3_nt: TGCAGTGCTAGATTGGGGGAGCAGTTCTTC
cdr3_aa: CSARLGEQFF

clone_size: -
d_call: -
j_call: TRBJ2-1
v_call: TRBV13
cdr3_nt: TGTGCCAGCAGCTTAGGTCCGGGCTCCAATGAGCAGTTCTTC
cdr3_aa: CASSLGPGSNEQFF

clone_size: -
d_call: -
j_call: TRBJ1-4
v_call: TRBV2
cdr3_nt: TGTGCCAGCAGTGGTCAGGGTTATGAAAAACTGTTTTTT
cdr3_aa: CASSGQGYEKLFF

clone_size: -
d_call: TRBD2
j_call: TRBJ2-7
v_call: TRBV29-1
cdr3_nt: TGCAGCGTTGCCGGGACTAGCGGGGGCTACGAGCAGTACTTC
cdr3_aa: CSVAGTSGGYEQYF

clone_size: -
d_call: TRBD1
j_call: TRBJ1-1
v_call: TRBV6-6
cdr3_nt: TGTGCCAGCCGCCTGGAGGGGGCGAGCGGCACTGAAGCTTTCTTT
cdr3_aa: CASRLEGASGTEAFF

clone_size: -
d_call: -
j_call: TRBJ1-2
v_call: TRBV28
cdr3_nt: TGTGCCAGCAGTCGTCCTCAGACGGATTATGGCTACACCTTC
cdr3_aa: CASSRPQTDYGYTF

clone_size: once
d_call: TRBD2
j_call: TRBJ2-1
v_call: TRBV4-1
cdr3_nt: TGCGCCAGCAGCCAAGATCCTAGCGGGATAGTGAACAATGAGCAGTTCTTC
cdr3_aa: CASSQDPSGIVNNEQFF

clone_size: -
d_call: TRBD2
j_call: TRBJ2-2
v_call: TRBV10-2
cdr3_nt: TGCGCCAGCAGGGATGGTTGGGGGGGCACCGGGGAGCTGTTTTTT
cdr3_aa: CASRDGWGGTGELFF

clone_size: -
d_call: -
j_call: TRBJ2-7
v_call: TRBV2
cdr3_nt: TGTGCCAGCAGTGGTACTAGAGAGGGCGAGCAGTACTTC
cdr3_aa: CASSGTREGEQYF

clone_size: -
d_call: -
j_call: TRBJ1-1
v_call: TRBV21-1
cdr3_nt: TGTGCCAGCAGCAAAGGGAGGGATCGGGGAGAAGCTTTCTTT
cdr3_aa: CASSKGRDRGEAFF

clone_size: once
d_call: -
j_call: TRBJ2-7
v_call: TRBV13
cdr3_nt: TGTGCCAGCAGCTTAGGGGGGAAGCCCTACGAGCAGTACTTC
cdr3_aa: CASSLGGKPYEQYF

clone_size: -
d_call: -
j_call: TRBJ1-1
v_call: TRBV2
cdr3_nt: TGTGCCACCGTACCACAGGCGCAGAACACTGAAGCTTTCTTT
cdr3_aa: CATVPQAQNTEAFF

clone_size: -
d_call: -
j_call: TRBJ2-7
v_call: TRBV11-2
cdr3_nt: TGTGCCAGCAGCCCTACCTTAGGGGGGCCCTACGAGCAGTACTTC
cdr3_aa: CASSPTLGGPYEQYF

clone_size: -
d_call: -
j_call: TRBJ1-2
v_call: TRBV25-1
cdr3_nt: TGTGCCAGCAGTGAAGGGGGGGCGAGCGGCTACACCTTC
cdr3_aa: CASSEGGASGYTF

clone_size: few
d_call: -
j_call: TRBJ1-5
v_call: TRBV5-1
cdr3_nt: TGCGCCAGCAGCTTGAACAGCAATCAGCCCCAGCATTTT
cdr3_aa: CASSLNSNQPQHF

clone_size: -
d_call: TRBD1
j_call: TRBJ2-4
v_call: TRBV27
cdr3_nt: TGTGCCAGCAGTTCGGACAGGGGAGCGGTTGCCAAAAACATTCAGTACTTC
cdr3_aa: CASSSDRGAVAKNIQYF

clone_size: -
d_call: TRBD1
j_call: TRBJ2-3
v_call: TRBV29-1
cdr3_nt: TGCAGCGTTGTGACAGGGTACACAGATACGCAGTATTTT
cdr3_aa: CSVVTGYTDTQYF

clone_size: -
d_call: TRBD2
j_call: TRBJ2-1
v_call: TRBV4-1
cdr3_nt: TGCGCCAGCAGCCAAATAGGACTAGCGCCTTACAATGAGCAGTTCTTC
cdr3_aa: CASSQIGLAPYNEQFF

clone_size: -
d_call: -
j_call: TRBJ2-7
v_call: TRBV13
cdr3_nt: TGTGCCAGCAGCCTCGGATCCGCCGACGAGCAGTACTTC
cdr3_aa: CASSLGSADEQYF

clone_size: -
d_call: -
j_call: TRBJ1-5
v_call: TRBV28
cdr3_nt: TGTGCCACTTCCTTCCAGGTTAGCAATCAGCCCCAGCATTTT
cdr3_aa: CATSFQVSNQPQHF